The clone carrying this T cell receptor beta chain came up a few times. TCRdb itself ran the 5' RACE reads through MiXCR, one entry per CDR3 protein. The sample lists approximately 120,000 distinct CDR3 sequences, more than 6.5% seen once, with about 2.7% in the top ten. The source of the sample is a study of T cells after yellow fever vaccination. This CDR3 contains 20 residues. Germline loops: CDR1 SGHNT, CDR2 YYREEE (reference sequence). The J segment lost 4 bases and the V segment lost 2 bases, leaving 17 bases of the junction unmatched. This sequence was found in a man aged 18 to 29 who received the YFV17D yellow fever vaccine. The sequenced sample was CD4+ T cells sorted from PBMCs, obtained 10 days after the first yellow fever vaccination. The J gene is TRBJ2-3, the V gene TRBV5-4, with 12 bases fitting TRBD2. The CDR3 spells CASSFKSTSGGPGSADTQYF. The CDR3 DNA reads as TGTGCCAGCAGCTTCAAGTCTACTAGCGGGGGGCCGGGGAGCGCAGATACGCAGTATTTT.